What follows is one TCR beta chain and its context. V shed 4 bases and J shed 12 bases, with 13 bases lying between them. From germline, CDR1 is MNHEY and CDR2 SVGAGI. The CDR3 is 12 amino acids. The sample belongs to a study of T cell responses to AZD1222 COVID-19 vaccine. Clones were read by immunoSEQ multiplex PCR, and TCRdb kept only the in-frame ones, dropping some. The sample carries 55,000 to 75,000 clones, roughly 78% recorded once. V usage is TRBV6-5 and J usage is TRBJ2-1; possibly TRBD1 for D (6 bases). The source is an adult in good health. Material: peripheral blood, obtained on day 0 of MenACWY control vaccination. CDR3 amino acids: CASSSQGAGQFF. The CDR3 DNA reads as TGTGCCAGCAGTTCACAGGGTGCTGGGCAGTTCTTC.